The TCR beta chain described here comes from a study of T cells in localized non-small cell lung cancer. CDR3 length: 11 residues. Germline V gene sequence: CDR1 DFQATT, CDR2 SNEGSKA (reference sequence). As concerns this clone: Its antigen is not known.

Study outcomes and limitations: Median around 54 top-100 tumor clones were shared with paired adjacent lung.

Produced via immunoSEQ multiplex PCR; TCRdb's table is partial and in-frame only. The sample lists more than 20,000 clones, 70% to 90% occurring once. The chain recombines TRBV20-1 with TRBJ2-3, with D perhaps TRBD2 (6 bases). The source of this sequence is a male donor aged 60 or over with stage I squamous cell lung carcinoma. The sample consisted of peripheral blood, taken before any cancer treatment. This CDR3 reads CSLAGTDTQYF. The CDR3 coding sequence is TGCAGCCTCGCGGGGACAGATACGCAGTATTTT.